The 31 T cell receptor beta chains reported below all come from one sample, sequenced in a study of CD8+ T cells in alopecia areata. The treatment: oral pan-JAK inhibitor, 5-10 mg twice daily. cDNA prepared by RNA extraction and subsequent reverse transcription served as the template for sequencing. TCRdb's copy holds only in-frame clones and misses some; the assay was immunoSEQ multiplex PCR. Of about 100,000 clones listed, just under 60% are singletons. Sequenced here: CD8+ T cells sorted from blood, sampled at roughly week 55, from a patient treated with tofacitinib. These receptors originate from a human donor with alopecia areata.

V is TRBV5-6 and J is TRBJ2-1; D remains unclear. This CDR3 is built from 13 residues. Germline assignment: CDR1 SGHDT and CDR2 YYEEEE. V gave up 4 bases and J gave up 10 bases, with 15 bases separating them. DNA of the CDR3: TGTGCCAGCAGCGTCTCGTCGTGGGGAGAGCAGTTCTTC. Protein product: CASSVSSWGEQFF.

This chain links TRBV7-7 with TRBJ2-1; D is perhaps TRBD1 (5 bases). Germline values: CDR1 SSHAT, CDR2 FNYEAQ (reference sequence). The CDR3 loop spans 14 amino acids. Trimming took off 0 bases at V and 6 bases at J, with 9 bases between the two ends. In DNA form, the CDR3 reads TGTGCCAGCAGCTTAGCGGGGCAACCCAATGAGCAGTTCTTC. Amino acids: CASSLAGQPNEQFF.

V and J are TRBV4-1 and TRBJ2-5; no clear D gene. The J call may be incorrect, as the DNA end agrees better with TRBJ2-7. CDR1 and CDR2 from the germline V gene are MGHRA and YSYEKL. CDR3 size: 13 residues. In nucleotides, the CDR3 is TGCGCCAGCTCTGAAACTGGGTCCTACGAGCAGTACTTC. This sequence encodes CASSETGSYEQYF.

This clone has only one observation. The chain combines TRBV6-5 with TRBJ1-1; TRBD1 might be the D (6 bases). This CDR3 is 15 amino acids long. Germline loops: CDR1 MNHEY, CDR2 SVGAGI. Trimming removed 4 bases at V and 5 bases at J, with 17 bases between. CDR3: CASSFLYRELTEAFF. As DNA, the CDR3 is TGTGCCAGCAGTTTCCTATACAGGGAGTTGACTGAAGCTTTCTTT.

The chain carries TRBV6-5 and TRBJ2-6; D is possibly TRBD1 (6 bases). V lost 6 bases and J lost 2, with 11 bases in between. The CDR3 length is 15 residues. CDR1 and CDR2 (germline): MNHEY, SVGAGI. The CDR3 is CASRSQGPGANVLTF. DNA of the CDR3: TGTGCCAGCAGATCACAGGGCCCTGGGGCCAACGTCCTGACTTTC.

The chain has TRBV4-2 and TRBJ1-1; D remains ambiguous. The V gene lost 1 base and the J gene lost 11 bases, with 11 bases spanning the gap. Per the germline V gene, CDR1 is LGHNA and CDR2 is YNFKEQ. The CDR3 extends over 12 amino acids. DNA for the CDR3: TGTGCCAGCAGCCAAGGGGGAAGGGATGCTTTCTTT. Protein sequence: CASSQGGRDAFF.

This clone was counted only a few times. The V gene is TRBV27, the J gene TRBJ1-2; the D is unclear. Germline CDR1 MNHEY, CDR2 SMNVEV (reference sequence). The CDR3 has 18 amino acids. V lost 1 base, J lost 2 bases, and 20 bases lay in between. In DNA form, the CDR3 reads TGTGCCAGCAGTTTATGCGGTGTCAGCCGCGAACCCAACTATGGCTACACCTTC. Its translation is CASSLCGVSREPNYGYTF.

This clone was detected once. CDR3 residues: CSVITGTQETQYF. The CDR3 DNA reads as TGCAGCGTTATTACAGGTACTCAAGAGACCCAGTACTTC. The chain uses TRBV29-1 and TRBJ2-5; possible D gene TRBD1, 5 bases. This CDR3 comprises 13 residues. V was trimmed by 5 bases and J by 2 bases, leaving 12 bases between them. Germline values: CDR1 SQVTM, CDR2 ANQGSEA.

The chain carries TRBV27 and TRBJ1-4; perhaps TRBD1 as D (5 bases). Looked up from germline, CDR1 is MNHEY and CDR2 is SMNVEV (reference sequence). Trimming cost V 3 bases and J 6 bases, with 8 bases left between them. The CDR3 length is 13 residues. DNA of the CDR3: TGTGCCAGCAGTTTGGGGGGATATGAAAAACTGTTTTTT. Translated: CASSLGGYEKLFF.

The V call is TRBV2, the J call TRBJ1-5; no clear D gene. CDR1 and CDR2 (germline): SNHLY, FYNNEI. V was clipped by 2 bases and J by 4 bases, with 9 bases between them. The CDR3 covers 14 residues. In DNA form, the CDR3 reads TGTGCCAGCAGTGAAATGGCCTCGAATCAGCCCCAGCATTTT. Translation: CASSEMASNQPQHF.

DNA of the CDR3: TGTGCCAGCAGTGAAGATGGGCGGGGGGTCTACAATGAGCAGTTCTTC. Encoded protein: CASSEDGRGVYNEQFF. The chain is built from TRBV2 and TRBJ2-1; the match to TRBD2 covers 8 bases. Trimming cost V 1 base and J 3 bases; bases outside gene matches: 5. Germline assignment: CDR1 SNHLY and CDR2 FYNNEI. CDR3 size: 16 residues.

The chain employs TRBV27 and TRBJ2-3, with 10 nucleotides matching TRBD2. The V gene end was trimmed by 4 bases and the J gene end by 0 bases; junction bases not matched to a gene: 7. Germline CDR1 MNHEY, CDR2 SMNVEV (reference sequence). This CDR3 is 17 amino acids long. The CDR3 bases are TGTGCCAGCAGTTCGCTCGTACTAGCGGGGAGCACAGATACGCAGTATTTT. This sequence encodes CASSSLVLAGSTDTQYF.

V is TRBV27 and J is TRBJ2-7; TRBD1 agrees at 11 bases. Trimming removed 0 bases from V and 2 bases from J; junction bases left unmatched: 3. This CDR3 has 16 residues. In germline, CDR1 is MNHEY, CDR2 SMNVEV (reference sequence). CDR3 sequence: CASSLSWTGGPYEQYF. CDR3 coding DNA: TGTGCCAGCAGTTTATCGTGGACAGGGGGCCCCTACGAGCAGTACTTC.

This chain uses TRBV7-8 with TRBJ1-2, with D uncertain. V was clipped by 5 bases and J by 7 bases, with 17 bases between them. Per germline, CDR1 SGHVS and CDR2 FQNEAQ. This CDR3 contains 14 residues. For the CDR3, the DNA is TGTGCCAGCAGCCCCCAACCCCAGGTCCTTGGCTACACCTTC. Translation gives CASSPQPQVLGYTF.

The gene calls are TRBV4-1 and TRBJ2-5; D is undetermined. The CDR3 sequence is 16 residues long. Trimming removed 2 bases at V and 3 bases at J, with 16 bases between. Germline V gene sequence: CDR1 MGHRA, CDR2 YSYEKL. The DNA of the CDR3 is TGCGCCAGCAGCCAACGGGCCCAACAAATAGAAGAGACCCAGTACTTC. Amino acid sequence: CASSQRAQQIEETQYF.

The chain couples TRBV7-2 to TRBJ2-3; 9 positions agree with TRBD2. Germline CDR1 reads SGHTA; CDR2 reads FQGNSA. The CDR3 has 16 residues. V shed 2 bases and J 6 bases; nucleotides not matched to a gene: 9. The CDR3 sequence is CASSLYRGGAPDTQYF. The CDR3 DNA follows: TGTGCCAGCAGCTTATATCGCGGGGGGGCTCCGGATACGCAGTATTTT. The entire variable domain, with the rest obtained from reference TRBV7-2 and TRBJ2-3, is as follows: GAGVSQSPSNKVTEKGKDVELRCDPISGHTALYWYRQSLGQGLEFLIYFQGNSAPDKSGLPSDRFSAERTGGSVSTLTIQRTQQEDSAVYLCASSLYRGGAPDTQYFGPGTRLTVL.

The CDR3 DNA reads as TGTGCCAGCAGTCCCCGGGACAGCGGCTCCGGCTACACCTTC. It translates to CASSPRDSGSGYTF. V usage is TRBV6-5 and J usage is TRBJ1-2, with TRBD1 matching 7 bases. Trimming removed 5 bases from V and 8 bases from J; junction bases left unmatched: 11. Looked up from germline, CDR1 is MNHEY and CDR2 is SVGAGI. The CDR3 covers 14 residues.

The chain recombines TRBV27 with TRBJ1-1; possible D gene TRBD1, 5 bases. V was trimmed by 5 bases and J by 3 bases, leaving 10 bases between them. This CDR3 region has 13 residues. CDR1 and CDR2 from the germline V gene are MNHEY and SMNVEV (reference sequence). Written as DNA, the CDR3 is TGTGCCAGCAGTGAGGGACGGCACACTGAAGCTTTCTTT. The encoded protein is CASSEGRHTEAFF.

The chain links TRBV7-6 to TRBJ2-1; TRBD2 aligns across 7 bases. Germline V gene sequence: CDR1 SGHVS, CDR2 FNYEAQ. This CDR3 contains 17 residues. With 1 base clipped from V and 1 base from J, the junction kept 7 bases outside the gene matches. CDR3 nucleotide sequence: TGTGCCAGCAGCTTAGTGAATATGGGAGGGTCCTACAATGAGCAGTTCTTC. Translated: CASSLVNMGGSYNEQFF.

This clone was seen once. J is TRBJ2-7 and V is TRBV18; TRBD1 aligns across 11 bases. The length of the CDR3 is 16 residues. Germline lookup yields CDR1 KGHSH and CDR2 LQKENI. V was pared by 3 bases and J by 3 bases, with 7 bases of the junction left unmatched. In DNA, the CDR3 is TGTGCCAGCTCACCTGGACAGGGGGCGGGCGACTACGAGCAGTACTTC. This gives the protein CASSPGQGAGDYEQYF.

The V gene is TRBV7-6, the J gene TRBJ2-7; 7 positions agree with TRBD2. Unmatched junction bases numbered 1, after V lost 3 bases and J lost 2 bases. CDR3 length: 13 amino acids. Germline values: CDR1 SGHVS, CDR2 FNYEAQ. CDR3 sequence (DNA): TGTGCCAGCAGCTTGGGGGGGACCTACGAGCAGTACTTC. Translating it yields CASSLGGTYEQYF.

The chain joins TRBV11-2 to TRBJ1-2, with 7 bases fitting TRBD1. The CDR3 is 12 amino acids. The V segment lost 1 base and the J segment 11 bases; nucleotides outside the gene matches: 4. Germline assignment: CDR1 SGHAT and CDR2 FQNNGV. As DNA, the CDR3 is TGTGCCAGCAGCTTAGGCACAGGGGCATACACCTTC. Translating it yields CASSLGTGAYTF.

The J gene is TRBJ2-7, the V gene TRBV14; D not resolved. The CDR3 has 13 amino acids. Germline V gene data show CDR1 as SGHDN and CDR2 as FVKESK. With 4 bases removed from V and 1 base from J, the gap between germline ends came to 8 bases. The DNA of the CDR3 is TGTGCCAGCAGCCCAGCACCGTCCTACGAGCAGTACTTC. This translates into CASSPAPSYEQYF.

V is TRBV4-1 and J is TRBJ1-5; D is perhaps TRBD1 (5 bases). CDR1 and CDR2 (germline): MGHRA, YSYEKL. Trimming cost V 4 bases and J 4 bases, with 8 bases left between them. There are 13 residues in the CDR3. CDR3 loop: CASSRGENQPQHF. Here the CDR3 DNA reads TGCGCCAGCAGCCGGGGGGAGAATCAGCCCCAGCATTTT.

The rearrangement uses TRBV14 and TRBJ2-1; 9 bases line up with TRBD1. Germline trimming cut 3 bases from V and 9 bases from J; bases unmatched to any gene: 12. Germline loops: CDR1 SGHDN, CDR2 FVKESK. This CDR3 is built from 16 residues. Here the CDR3 reads CASSHHPRTGAPEQFF. The CDR3 region has the DNA TGTGCCAGCAGCCATCACCCCCGGACAGGGGCCCCTGAGCAGTTCTTC.

The rearrangement uses TRBV30 and TRBJ2-7; D is undetermined. Looked up from germline, CDR1 is GTSNPN and CDR2 is SVGIG (reference sequence). Trimming took off 2 bases at V and 6 bases at J, with 8 bases between the two ends. This CDR3 is built from 11 residues. Here the CDR3 reads CAWSTGPEQYF. Written as DNA, the CDR3 is TGTGCCTGGAGTACCGGGCCCGAGCAGTACTTC. Full variable domain (outside the CDR3, taken from reference TRBV30 and TRBJ2-7): SQTIHQWPATLVQPVGSPLSLECTVEGTSNPNLYWYRQAAGRGLQLLFYSVGIGQISSEVPQNLSASRPQDRQFILSSKKLLLSDSGFYLCAWSTGPEQYFGPGTRLTVT.

The rearrangement joins TRBV14 to TRBJ2-3, with 11 nucleotides matching TRBD2. With V trimmed by 0 bases and J by 1 base, 3 bases remained unmatched. Germline CDR1 is SGHDN and CDR2 is FVKESK. This CDR3 is built from 17 residues. As DNA, the CDR3 is TGTGCCAGCAGCCAAGATCCGGGACTAGCGGGCACAGATACGCAGTATTTT. Translating it yields CASSQDPGLAGTDTQYF.

In DNA, the CDR3 is TGTGCCAGCAGCGAGAAAACAGGGGGCAGCGTTTATGGCTACACCTTC. It specifies CASSEKTGGSVYGYTF. The chain links TRBV9 to TRBJ1-2; 9 positions match TRBD1. With 3 bases clipped from V and 5 bases from J, the junction kept 11 bases outside the gene matches. Germline V gene data show CDR1 as SGDLS and CDR2 as YYNGEE. This CDR3 spans 16 amino acids.

A few counts support this clone. The gene calls are TRBV2 and TRBJ1-5; TRBD1 matches at 8 bases. V dropped 6 bases and J dropped 0; count of bases not matched to a gene: 4. Germline lookup yields CDR1 SNHLY and CDR2 FYNNEI. The CDR3 length is 15 residues. The DNA of the CDR3 is TGTGCCAGCAGCCCGACAGGGGCTAGCAATCAGCCCCAGCATTTT. Translating it yields CASSPTGASNQPQHF. Looking up the rest from reference TRBV2 and TRBJ1-5 gives the full variable domain: EPEVTQTPSHQVTQMGQEVILRCVPISNHLYFYWYRQILGQKVEFLVSFYNNEISEKSEIFDDQFSVERPDGSNFTLKIRSTKLEDSAMYFCASSPTGASNQPQHFGDGTRLSIL.

This clone was found a few times. At the DNA level, this CDR3 is encoded by other sequences in the same sample as well. The chain joins TRBV13 to TRBJ2-6; unclear D gene. V was clipped by 8 bases and J by 0 bases, with 5 bases between them. This CDR3 spans 13 amino acids. Germline V gene data show CDR1 as PRHDT and CDR2 as FYEKMQ (reference sequence). The CDR3, as DNA: TGTGCCAGCGGTAGCTCTGGGGCCAACGTCCTGACTTTC. Translation gives CASGSSGANVLTF.

The rearrangement links TRBV20-1 to TRBJ1-2, with D hard to call. CDR3 length: 11 residues. The germline gives CDR1 DFQATT, CDR2 SNEGSKA (reference sequence). V lost 1 base and J 4 bases, leaving 4 bases between the germline ends. CDR3 sequence (DNA): TGCAGTGCTAGAGTAGGCTATGGCTACACCTTC. Its translation: CSARVGYGYTF.